The source of this TCR beta chain is a study of Tregs in tolerant kidney transplant recipients. Study overall: An approximately three-day belatacept mixed lymphocyte reaction, sometimes plus 5-day graft donor restimulation, preceded CD4+CD25+CD127- sorting. Antibodies separated recipient from donor cells.

The germline V and J ends were trimmed by 9 bases and 5 bases, with 23 bases remaining between them. This CDR3 spans 15 amino acids. In germline, CDR1 is SGHRS, CDR2 YFSETQ. The study's findings and limits: Biological reproducibility was not directly addressed in this study.

Concerning this clone itself: Its specificity is unknown.

Profiling relied on immunoSEQ multiplex PCR, and the TCRdb table lists in-frame clones only, not all of them. The sample shows around 30,000 clones, about four fifths of them seen only once. This clonotype originated in a human donor in good health. Sequenced: Tregs from blood cultured with allogeneic cells. This chain links TRBV5-1 with TRBJ1-1; D perhaps matches TRBD1 (5 bases). CDR3 sequence (DNA): TGCGCCACATCGGTAGTGGGGCGCGTAGGAACTGAAGCTTTCTTT. Protein: CATSVVGRVGTEAFF.